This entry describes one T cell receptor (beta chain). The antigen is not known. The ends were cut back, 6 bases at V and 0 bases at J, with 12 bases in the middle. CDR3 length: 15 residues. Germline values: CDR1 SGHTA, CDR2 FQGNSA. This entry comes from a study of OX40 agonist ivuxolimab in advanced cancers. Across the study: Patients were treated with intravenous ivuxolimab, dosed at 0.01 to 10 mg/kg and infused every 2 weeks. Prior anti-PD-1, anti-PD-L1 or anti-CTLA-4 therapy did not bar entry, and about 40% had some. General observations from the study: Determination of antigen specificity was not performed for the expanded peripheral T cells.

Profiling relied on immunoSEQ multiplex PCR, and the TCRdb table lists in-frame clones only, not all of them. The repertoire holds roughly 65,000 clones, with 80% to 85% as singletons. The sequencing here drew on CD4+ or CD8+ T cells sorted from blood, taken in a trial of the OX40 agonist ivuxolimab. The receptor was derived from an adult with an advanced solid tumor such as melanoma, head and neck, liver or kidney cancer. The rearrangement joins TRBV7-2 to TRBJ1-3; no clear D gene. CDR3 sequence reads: CASSRSGSSGNTIYF. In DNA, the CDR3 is TGTGCCAGCAGTCGAAGCGGCAGCTCTGGAAACACCATATATTTT.